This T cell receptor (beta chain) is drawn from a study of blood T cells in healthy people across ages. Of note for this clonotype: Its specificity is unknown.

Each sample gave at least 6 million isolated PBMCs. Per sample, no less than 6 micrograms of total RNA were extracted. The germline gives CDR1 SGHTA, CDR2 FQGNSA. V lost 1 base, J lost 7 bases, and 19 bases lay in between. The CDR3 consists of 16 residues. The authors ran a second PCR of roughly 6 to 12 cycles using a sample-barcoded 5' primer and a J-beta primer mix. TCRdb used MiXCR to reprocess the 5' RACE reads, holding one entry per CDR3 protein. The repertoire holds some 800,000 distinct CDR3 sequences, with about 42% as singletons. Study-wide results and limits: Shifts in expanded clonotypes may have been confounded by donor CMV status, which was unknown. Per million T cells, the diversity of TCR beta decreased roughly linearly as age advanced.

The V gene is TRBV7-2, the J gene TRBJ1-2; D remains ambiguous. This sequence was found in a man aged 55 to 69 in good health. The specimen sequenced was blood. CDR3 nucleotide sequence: TGTGCCAGCAGCTTAGAGAGACGGCCCGGGGTCGGTGGCTACACCTTC. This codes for CASSLERRPGVGGYTF. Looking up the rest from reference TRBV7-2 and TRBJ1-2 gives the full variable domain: GAGVSQSPSNKVTEKGKDVELRCDPISGHTALYWYRQSLGQGLEFLIYFQGNSAPDKSGLPSDRFSAERTGGSVSTLTIQRTQQEDSAVYLCASSLERRPGVGGYTFGSGTRLTVV.